There are many counts of the clone carrying this TCR beta chain. As yet, its antigen is unknown. This sample was included in a study of T cells after yellow fever vaccination. In TCRdb, the 5' RACE reads were re-called with MiXCR into one record per CDR3 protein. The profile covers about 400,000 distinct CDR3 sequences, with roughly 11% appearing a single time and roughly a sixth taken by the ten largest. Germline CDR1 reads SGHRS; CDR2 reads YFSETQ. The CDR3 covers 14 residues. Between the trimmed V and J ends, which lost 0 bases and 1 base, there was a span of 7 bases. The study's findings and limits: Booster samples showed a return of most primary-vaccination clones (roughly 96% CD4, about 87% CD8). A secondary response was less intense yet reached its peak sooner, at day 5 versus 15.

This sequence joins TRBV5-1 and TRBJ1-1; the D is unclear. The specimen was PBMCs, collected on the day of the first yellow fever vaccination. This sequence was found in a man aged 18 to 29 who received the YFV17D yellow fever vaccine. The CDR3 protein is CASSLEPTNTEAFF. The CDR3 DNA reads TGCGCCAGCAGCTTGGAACCGACGAACACTGAAGCTTTCTTT.